This paragraph reports one T cell receptor (beta chain). The antigen is undetermined. The data were obtained in a study of T cells after yellow fever vaccination. In making TCR cDNA, 5'RACE template switching added a universal primer site and UMIs to it. TCRdb redid the calling of the 5' RACE reads with MiXCR, one entry per CDR3 protein. The profile shows 300,000 or so distinct CDR3 sequences, around 9.3% of them singletons. Study-wide points: FACS-sorted repertoires might harbor abundant contaminating clonotypes from the bulk population. On re-exposure, the response was weaker but peaked faster, at day 5 versus 15. Once the booster was given, most primary-vaccination clones reappeared, at 95% to 97% for CD4 and over 75% for CD8.

The source was CD4+ T cells sorted from PBMCs, collected 5 days after the yellow fever booster vaccination. This TCR came from a man younger than 35 who received the YFV17D yellow fever vaccine.

The CDR3 sequence is CASSLTGLAGAPDTGELFF. In DNA, the CDR3 is TGTGCCAGCAGCTTAACGGGACTAGCGGGGGCCCCGGACACCGGGGAGCTGTTTTTT. V and J are TRBV7-2 and TRBJ2-2; 14 nucleotides agree with TRBD2. This CDR3 is 19 amino acids long. The V gene's germline CDR1 is SGHTA and CDR2 FQGNSA. V gave up 2 bases and J gave up 3 bases; unmatched junction bases: 8.